This entry lists 2 T cell receptor beta chains sequenced from one sample in a study of cytomegalovirus exposure and HLA in healthy donors. The method was immunoSEQ multiplex PCR; TCRdb's version includes in-frame clones alone and lacks a portion of them. The profile shows 120,000 to 150,000 clones, approximately 91% of them singletons. Sequenced input: PBMCs. The receptors derive from a young woman in good health and CMV-seropositive.

The CDR3 coding sequence is TGCGCCAGCAGCTGGGAGACTAGCAGGGGCTCGGAGACCCAGTACTTC. As protein: CASSWETSRGSETQYF. J is TRBJ2-5 and V is TRBV5-1; the D gene is possibly TRBD2 (7 bases). Between the trimmed V and J ends, which lost 3 bases and 5 bases, there was a span of 20 bases. Per the germline V gene, CDR1 is SGHRS and CDR2 is YFSETQ. The CDR3 is 16 residues long.

The chain recombines TRBV4-3 with TRBJ2-7; 9 bases align to TRBD2. Germline V gene lookup returns CDR1 LGHNA and CDR2 YSLEER. V shed 3 bases, J shed 2 bases, and the junction held 5 bases outside the gene matches. The length of the CDR3 is 15 residues. CDR3 region: CASSHRAGGTYEQYF. The CDR3 DNA reads TGCGCCAGCAGCCATAGAGCGGGAGGAACCTACGAGCAGTACTTC.